A single sample gave rise to the 18 T cell receptor beta chains below, sequenced in a study of CD8 T cells in Susac syndrome. Reverse transcription of roughly 0.5 to 1 ug RNA was carried out with random hexamers. TCRdb re-called the immunoSEQ multiplex PCR reads with MiXCR, one entry per CDR3 protein. The sample comprises 250,000 to 350,000 distinct CDR3 sequences, about 85% of which are singletons, and about 0.11% rests with the top ten. The sequenced sample was CD8+ T cells from PBMCs. These receptors all come from a human donor with multiple sclerosis.

The gene calls are TRBV4-1 and TRBJ2-7; no clear D gene. Trimming left V 1 base short and J 3 bases short, with 16 bases between. Germline V CDR1 and CDR2: MGHRA, YSYEKL. This CDR3 is 16 amino acids long. The CDR3 nucleotides are TGCGCCAGCAGCCAAGCTTATGGTAGCAGAGGCTACGAGCAGTACTTC. Translated, it gives CASSQAYGSRGYEQYF.

The chain employs TRBV7-8 and TRBJ2-7, with D tentatively TRBD1 (6 bases). Deletions cut 5 bases from V and 2 bases from J, with 19 bases between. The germline CDR1 and CDR2 sequences are SGHVS and FQNEAQ. The CDR3 consists of 16 residues. The CDR3 loop reads CASSLPRAGAAYEQYF. In nucleotides, the CDR3 is TGTGCCAGCAGCCTCCCTCGGGCAGGGGCTGCCTACGAGCAGTACTTC. Looking up the rest from reference TRBV7-8 and TRBJ2-7 gives the full variable domain: GAGVSQSPRYKVAKRGQDVALRCDPISGHVSLFWYQQALGQGPEFLTYFQNEAQLDKSGLPSDRFFAERPEGSVSTLKIQRTQQEDSAVYLCASSLPRAGAAYEQYFGPGTRLTVT.

V gene TRBV10-3 combines with J gene TRBJ1-1, with D perhaps matching TRBD1 (5 bases). Germline V lookup: CDR1 ENHRY, CDR2 SYGVKD. V was cut by 2 bases and J by 1 base, with 11 bases left in between. CDR3 length: 15 residues. This CDR3 reads CAISELQGGNTEAFF. The CDR3 DNA reads as TGTGCCATCAGTGAGCTTCAGGGAGGGAACACTGAAGCTTTCTTT.

J is TRBJ2-7 and V is TRBV19, with TRBD1 matching over 7 bases. Unmatched junction bases numbered 11, after V lost 6 bases and J lost 6 bases. The germline gives CDR1 LNHDA, CDR2 SQIVND (reference sequence). The length of the CDR3 is 14 residues. CDR3 residues: CASSLGTDSSEQYF. DNA for the CDR3: TGTGCCAGTAGCTTAGGGACAGATTCGTCCGAGCAGTACTTC.

The chain carries TRBV5-1 and TRBJ2-3, with D perhaps assigned TRBD1 or TRBD2 (5 bases each). The germline gives CDR1 SGHRS, CDR2 YFSETQ. V shed 1 base and J shed 0 bases, with 15 bases lying between them. The CDR3 loop spans 17 amino acids. CDR3 region: CASSLRGPGLSTDTQYF. CDR3 bases: TGCGCCAGCAGCTTGAGAGGCCCGGGGCTTAGCACAGATACGCAGTATTTT. Filled out from reference TRBV5-1 and TRBJ2-3, the complete variable domain reads KAGVTQTPRYLIKTRGQQVTLSCSPISGHRSVSWYQQTPGQGLQFLFEYFSETQRNKGNFPGRFSGRQFSNSRSEMNVSTLELGDSALYLCASSLRGPGLSTDTQYFGPGTRLTVL.

The chain has TRBV27 and TRBJ2-1; 12 bases line up with TRBD2. The J segment lost 9 bases and the V segment lost 2 bases, leaving 5 bases of the junction unmatched. This CDR3 contains 15 residues. Germline lookup yields CDR1 MNHEY and CDR2 SMNVEV (reference sequence). The CDR3 loop reads CASSLLAGGPLEQFF. DNA for the CDR3: TGTGCCAGCAGTTTACTAGCGGGAGGGCCCCTTGAGCAGTTCTTC.

Here the CDR3 DNA reads TGTGCCAGCAGCTCAACCCCCCGCTACAATGAGCAGTTCTTC. This encodes CASSSTPRYNEQFF. V gene TRBV7-9 combines with J gene TRBJ2-1; D ambiguous. CDR3 size: 14 residues. Germline V gene lookup returns CDR1 SEHNR and CDR2 FQNEAQ (reference sequence). Trimming stripped 4 bases from V and 3 bases from J, with 10 bases between.

The rearrangement links TRBV7-2 to TRBJ2-3; D not certain. Germline loops: CDR1 SGHTA, CDR2 FQGNSA. V dropped 1 base and J dropped 12 bases, with 11 bases sitting between them. The CDR3 has 12 residues. Here the CDR3 DNA reads TGTGCCAGCAGCTTAGGTTTCAGTCCACAGTATTTT. Translated, it gives CASSLGFSPQYF.

The rearrangement links TRBV5-1 to TRBJ2-5; 7 bases agree with TRBD2. V lost 1 base to trimming and J lost 5 bases; unmatched junction nucleotides: 8. This CDR3 is 15 amino acids long. Germline loops: CDR1 SGHRS, CDR2 YFSETQ. CDR3 protein: CASSLWGGNSETQYF. CDR3 nucleotides: TGCGCCAGCAGCTTGTGGGGGGGGAATTCTGAGACCCAGTACTTC.

The chain uses TRBV7-9 and TRBJ2-7; possibly TRBD2 for D (6 bases). Germline V lookup: CDR1 SEHNR, CDR2 FQNEAQ (reference sequence). CDR3 length: 11 amino acids. Trimming took 11 bases from V and 6 from J, leaving 14 bases between them. The CDR3 loop reads CASGRGGEQYF. DNA for the CDR3: TGTGCCTCAGGGCGGGGCGGCGAGCAGTACTTC.

The chain links TRBV27 to TRBJ2-1, with TRBD2 matching 9 bases. J gave up 6 bases and V 11 bases, and 5 bases lay outside the gene matches. This CDR3 comprises 12 residues. Germline CDR1 reads MNHEY; CDR2 reads SMNVEV (reference sequence). The CDR3 sequence is CASGLASNEQFF. CDR3 nucleotides: TGTGCCTCGGGACTAGCTTCCAATGAGCAGTTCTTC.

The chain uses TRBV9 and TRBJ2-7, with D unresolved. CDR1 and CDR2 from the germline V gene are SGDLS and YYNGEE. This CDR3 has 13 amino acids. Trimming shortened V by 0 bases and J by 5 bases, and 9 bases separated the two germline ends. CDR3 sequence: CASSVGGFDEQYF. The CDR3 bases are TGTGCCAGCAGCGTAGGTGGTTTCGACGAGCAGTACTTC.

V is TRBV7-9 and J is TRBJ2-1, with 12 bases identical to TRBD2. The CDR3 is made up of 15 amino acids. Trimming at V came to 5 bases and at J to 6 bases, leaving 5 bases not matched to a gene. CDR1 SEHNR and CDR2 FQNEAQ come from the germline V gene (reference sequence). CDR3 DNA: TGTGCCAGCAGCAGACTAGCGGGGGAGACCAATGAGCAGTTCTTC. Its translation is CASSRLAGETNEQFF.

The V and J genes are TRBV19 and TRBJ2-1; 11 bases fit TRBD2. The CDR3 is 15 amino acids. The J segment lost 4 bases and the V segment lost 5 bases, leaving 4 bases of the junction unmatched. Germline CDR1 and CDR2: LNHDA and SQIVND (reference sequence). This chain's CDR3 is CASSPTSGSYNEQFF. For the CDR3, the DNA is TGTGCCAGTAGTCCCACTAGCGGGAGTTACAATGAGCAGTTCTTC.

The J gene is TRBJ2-5, the V gene TRBV5-1; D may correspond to TRBD1 or TRBD2 (6 bases each). V lost 7 bases and J lost 4, with 20 bases in between. The CDR3 loop spans 15 amino acids. The V gene's germline CDR1 is SGHRS and CDR2 YFSETQ. The CDR3 spells CASSGIGGKGETQYF. The CDR3 nucleotides are TGCGCCAGCTCCGGTATAGGGGGGAAGGGAGAGACCCAGTACTTC.

V usage is TRBV28 and J usage is TRBJ2-1; 9 bases agree with TRBD2. V dropped 1 base and J dropped 7; count of bases not matched to a gene: 5. Per germline, CDR1 MDHEN and CDR2 SYDVKM. The CDR3 extends over 15 amino acids. The CDR3 bases are TGTGCCAGCAGTTTATTCGCGGGAGGGCCGAATGAGCAGTTCTTC. Its protein product is CASSLFAGGPNEQFF.

A single count supports this clonotype. The chain links TRBV7-9 to TRBJ1-4; D gene uncertain. The CDR3 has 17 residues. Trimming left V 2 bases short and J 3 bases short, with 16 bases between. Per the germline V gene, CDR1 is SEHNR and CDR2 is FQNEAQ (reference sequence). CDR3 in amino acids: CASSLLEGRAANEKLFF. The CDR3 DNA reads as TGTGCCAGCAGCTTACTCGAAGGGAGAGCGGCTAATGAAAAACTGTTTTTT.

The chain combines TRBV28 with TRBJ1-5, with D perhaps matching TRBD1 (6 bases). Germline V gene data show CDR1 as MDHEN and CDR2 as SYDVKM. Trimming cost V 3 bases and J 7 bases, with 25 bases left between them. The CDR3 runs to 18 residues. The CDR3 spells CASSFRIGAGVLRQPQHF. The DNA of the CDR3 is TGTGCCAGCAGTTTTAGGATCGGGGCAGGGGTTCTTCGGCAGCCCCAGCATTTT.